The clone carrying this T cell receptor (beta chain) has a count of ten or more. This sample is part of a study of blood T cell repertoires in COVID-19. Across the whole study: T cells, B-cell-depleted T cells, or PBMCs provided the cDNA or gDNA that served as material.

Sequencing was performed with immunoSEQ multiplex PCR; in TCRdb, only in-frame clones are kept and a portion is missing. The sample lists around 200,000 clones; over 75% were seen once. The CDR3 runs 16 residues. Trimming cost V 4 bases and J 7 bases; bases outside gene matches: 12. Germline V CDR1 and CDR2: MNHEY, SMNVEV (reference sequence). The chain carries TRBV27 and TRBJ2-2, with 7 bases that match TRBD2. Specimen: peripheral blood. This receptor was taken from a woman older than 75 with acute or convalescent COVID-19. As DNA, the CDR3 is TGTGCCAGCAGTTCCCCCTCGGCGGGAGTGATCGGGGAGCTGTTTTTT. Protein product: CASSSPSAGVIGELFF.